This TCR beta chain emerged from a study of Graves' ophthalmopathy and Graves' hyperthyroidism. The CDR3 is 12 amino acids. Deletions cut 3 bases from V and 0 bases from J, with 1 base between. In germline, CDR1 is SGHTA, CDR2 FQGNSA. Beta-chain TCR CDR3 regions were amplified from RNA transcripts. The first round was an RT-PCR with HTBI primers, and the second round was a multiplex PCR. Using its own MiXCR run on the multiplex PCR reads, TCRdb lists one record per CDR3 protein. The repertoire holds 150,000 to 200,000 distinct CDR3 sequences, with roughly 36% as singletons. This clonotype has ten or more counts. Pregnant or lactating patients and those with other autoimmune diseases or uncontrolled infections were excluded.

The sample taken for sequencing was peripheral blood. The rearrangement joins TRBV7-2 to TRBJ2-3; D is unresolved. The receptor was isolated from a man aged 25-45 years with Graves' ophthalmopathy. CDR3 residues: CASSFSTDTQYF. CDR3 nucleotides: TGTGCCAGCAGCTTCAGCACAGATACGCAGTATTTT.